A selection of T cell receptor beta chains follows, all from one sample in a study of T cell responses to AZD1222 COVID-19 vaccine. Clones were read by immunoSEQ multiplex PCR, and TCRdb kept only the in-frame ones, dropping some. This repertoire shows about 130,000 clones, around 85% found once; its top ten account for 1.5% to 2%. The material was peripheral blood, obtained on day 0 of AZD1222 vaccination. The source is an adult in good health. Each CDR3 is given with its conserved first and last residue. A D gene is named only where the DNA matches it firmly. Rows may omit the clone size; those that give it use once, few, many or a size class.

clone size	D gene	V gene	J gene	CDR3 protein	CDR3 DNA
-	-	TRBV5-8	TRBJ1-5	CASSLALAAISNQPQHF	TGTGCCAGCAGCTTGGCCTTGGCGGCGATTAGCAATCAGCCCCAGCATTTT
-	-	TRBV3-1/TRBV3-2	TRBJ2-7	CASSRRRGLTSYEQYF	TGTGCCAGCAGCAGAAGGCGGGGACTCACATCCTACGAGCAGTACTTC
-	-	TRBV5-5	TRBJ1-4	CASSATVNEKLFF	TGTGCCAGCAGCGCGACCGTGAATGAAAAACTGTTTTTT
once	-	TRBV7-2	TRBJ2-2	CASSRLGSNTGELFF	TGTGCCAGCAGCAGGCTAGGATCGAACACCGGGGAGCTGTTTTTT
-	-	TRBV30	TRBJ2-7	CAWQGITYEQYF	TGTGCCTGGCAGGGGATCACCTACGAGCAGTACTTC
-	TRBD1	TRBV7-3	TRBJ2-1	CASSLWTGDDNEQFF	TGTGCCAGCAGCTTATGGACAGGGGATGATAATGAGCAGTTCTTC
-	TRBD2	TRBV7-2	TRBJ2-7	CASSPTSGRAYEQYF	TGTGCCAGCAGCCCCACTAGCGGGAGGGCCTACGAGCAGTACTTC
-	-	TRBV6-2/TRBV6-3	TRBJ1-2	CASSLKTGLYGYTF	TGTGCCAGCAGCCTCAAGACTGGACTCTATGGCTACACCTTC
few	-	TRBV6-5	TRBJ1-6	CASSYSGNSPLHF	TGTGCCAGCAGTTACTCCGGAAATTCACCCCTCCACTTT
-	TRBD2	TRBV27	TRBJ2-7	CASSRLFAGGGLDEQYF	TGTGCCAGCAGTCGACTATTCGCGGGAGGTGGGTTGGACGAGCAGTACTTC
-	-	TRBV29-1	TRBJ1-5	CSVGRDSNQPQHF	TGCAGCGTTGGGCGGGACAGCAATCAGCCCCAGCATTTT
-	TRBD1	TRBV6-5	TRBJ1-5	CASSYGQGNNQPQHF	TGTGCCAGCAGTTACGGACAGGGAAACAATCAGCCCCAGCATTTT
-	-	TRBV15	TRBJ2-6	CATSTYRDILRGANVLTF	TGTGCCACCAGCACTTACCGGGACATCCTCCGGGGGGCCAACGTCCTGACTTTC
-	-	TRBV24-1	TRBJ2-2	CATSDSYRNTGELFF	TGTGCCACCAGTGATTCCTATAGAAACACCGGGGAGCTGTTTTTT
-	-	TRBV30	TRBJ1-5	CAWSVDRGGNQPQHF	TGTGCCTGGAGTGTAGACCGGGGCGGCAATCAGCCCCAGCATTTT
once	TRBD2	TRBV6-5	TRBJ2-7	CASSRPGLVNEQYF	TGTGCCAGCAGTCGCCCGGGACTAGTGAACGAGCAGTACTTC
-	-	TRBV3-1/TRBV3-2	TRBJ1-5	CASSRAGSNQPQHF	TGTGCCAGCAGCCGAGCGGGAAGCAATCAGCCCCAGCATTTT
-	-	TRBV15	TRBJ1-2	CATSRDRGTNGGYTF	TGTGCCACCAGCAGAGATCGAGGGACTAACGGTGGCTACACCTTC
-	-	TRBV5-4	TRBJ2-7	CASSDPGDGEQYF	TGTGCCAGCAGTGATCCGGGGGACGGCGAGCAGTACTTC
-	TRBD1	TRBV14	TRBJ1-1	CASSQATGGTEAFF	TGTGCCAGCAGCCAAGCTACAGGGGGCACTGAAGCTTTCTTT
once	TRBD1	TRBV4-1	TRBJ1-5	CASSLSGGNQPQHF	TGCGCCAGCAGCCTCTCAGGGGGTAATCAGCCCCAGCATTTT
once	-	TRBV11-2	TRBJ1-2	CASSLLPAGVKGGYTF	TGTGCCAGCAGCTTATTACCGGCAGGGGTGAAGGGTGGCTACACCTTC
-	-	TRBV6-1	TRBJ1-3	CASSEDRSGNTIYF	TGTGCCAGCAGTGAAGACAGGTCTGGAAACACCATATATTTT
-	TRBD1	TRBV5-1	TRBJ1-1	CASSTLAGQGIEAFF	TGCGCCAGCAGTACACTTGCAGGACAGGGTATTGAAGCTTTCTTT
-	-	TRBV18	TRBJ1-6	CASSPDRLYNSPLHF	TGTGCCAGCTCACCAGACAGATTGTATAATTCACCCCTCCACTTT
once	TRBD1	TRBV19	TRBJ2-2	CASTRGQPNTGELFF	TGTGCCAGTACTAGGGGGCAGCCCAACACCGGGGAGCTGTTTTTT
-	-	TRBV11-3	TRBJ2-7	CASSFEQNGNEQYF	TGTGCCAGCAGCTTTGAGCAGAATGGGAACGAGCAGTACTTC
once	-	TRBV4-1	TRBJ2-7	CASSQGTSYEQYF	TGCGCCAGCAGCCAAGGGACATCCTACGAGCAGTACTTC
-	-	TRBV9	TRBJ1-4	CASSVANSATNEKLFF	TGTGCCAGCAGCGTAGCCAACAGTGCAACTAATGAAAAACTGTTTTTT
-	TRBD1	TRBV6-2/TRBV6-3	TRBJ1-1	CASSYQTVGQMNTEAFF	TGTGCCAGCAGTTACCAGACGGTGGGACAGATGAACACTGAAGCTTTCTTT
-	TRBD2	TRBV11-3	TRBJ2-2	CASSLWGLADTGELFF	TGTGCCAGCAGCTTATGGGGACTAGCGGACACCGGGGAGCTGTTTTTT
-	TRBD1	TRBV6-4	TRBJ2-3	CASSQQGSSTDTQYF	TGTGCCAGCAGTCAACAGGGGTCGAGCACAGATACGCAGTATTTT
-	-	TRBV29-1	TRBJ1-1	CSWALVTNTEAFF	TGCAGCTGGGCTTTGGTGACGAACACTGAAGCTTTCTTT
-	-	TRBV18	TRBJ2-3	CASSPPGSPDTQYF	TGTGCCAGCTCACCACCAGGCAGTCCAGATACGCAGTATTTT
-	TRBD2	TRBV6-5	TRBJ2-1	CASGTSGTYNEQFF	TGTGCCAGCGGGACTAGCGGGACCTACAATGAGCAGTTCTTC
-	TRBD1	TRBV6-5	TRBJ1-6	CASSYSGQGPNSPLHF	TGTGCCAGCAGTTACTCGGGACAGGGACCAAATTCACCCCTCCACTTT
-	-	TRBV7-2	TRBJ1-2	CASSLGSFLGGYTF	TGTGCCAGCAGCTTAGGGAGTTTTTTGGGTGGCTACACCTTC
-	TRBD1	TRBV11-2	TRBJ2-7	CASSSGQGAYEQYF	TGTGCCAGCAGCTCCGGACAGGGGGCCTACGAGCAGTACTTC
-	-	TRBV11-3	TRBJ1-3	CASSLDVSGFRSGNTIYF	TGTGCCAGCAGCTTAGACGTTTCGGGGTTTCGCTCTGGAAACACCATATATTTT